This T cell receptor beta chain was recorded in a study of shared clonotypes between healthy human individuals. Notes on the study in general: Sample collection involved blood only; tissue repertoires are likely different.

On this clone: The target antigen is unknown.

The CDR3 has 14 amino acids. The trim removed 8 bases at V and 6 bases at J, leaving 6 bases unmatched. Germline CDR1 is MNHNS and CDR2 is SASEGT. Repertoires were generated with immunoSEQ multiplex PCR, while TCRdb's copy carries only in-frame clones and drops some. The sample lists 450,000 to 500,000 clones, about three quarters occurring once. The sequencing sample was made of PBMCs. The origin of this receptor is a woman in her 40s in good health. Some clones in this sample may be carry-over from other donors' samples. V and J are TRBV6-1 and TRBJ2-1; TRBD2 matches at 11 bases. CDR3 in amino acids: CASRTSGSGNEQFF. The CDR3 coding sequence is TGTGCCAGCCGCACTAGCGGGAGTGGCAATGAGCAGTTCTTC.